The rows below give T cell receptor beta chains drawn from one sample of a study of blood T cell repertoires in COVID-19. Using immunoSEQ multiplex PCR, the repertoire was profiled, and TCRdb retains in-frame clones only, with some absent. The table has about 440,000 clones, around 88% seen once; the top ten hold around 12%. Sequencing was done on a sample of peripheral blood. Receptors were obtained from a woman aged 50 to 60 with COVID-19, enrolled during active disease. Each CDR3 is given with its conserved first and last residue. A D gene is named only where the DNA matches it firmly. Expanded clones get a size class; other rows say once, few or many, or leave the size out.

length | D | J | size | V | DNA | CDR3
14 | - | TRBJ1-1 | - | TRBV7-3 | TGTGCCAGCAGCTTAAGTGGGAGGGACACTGAAGCTTTCTTT | CASSLSGRDTEAFF
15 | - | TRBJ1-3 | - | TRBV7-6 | TGTGCCAGCAGCTTAGCGGACAGATCTGGAAACACCATATATTTT | CASSLADRSGNTIYF
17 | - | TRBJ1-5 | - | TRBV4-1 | TGCGCCAGCAGCCAACTTCCGGACAGATATAGCAATCAGCCCCAGCATTTT | CASSQLPDRYSNQPQHF
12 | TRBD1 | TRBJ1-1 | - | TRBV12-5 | TGTGCTAGTGGCCCGTCGGACAGGGAAGCTTTCTTT | CASGPSDREAFF
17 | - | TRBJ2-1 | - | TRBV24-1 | TGTGCCACCAGTGACCCAGACAGTCGAAACTCCTACAATGAGCAGTTCTTC | CATSDPDSRNSYNEQFF
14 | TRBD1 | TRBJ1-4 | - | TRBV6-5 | TGTGCCAGCAGAACAGGGGGCGGGGAGGGAAAACTGTTTTTT | CASRTGGGEGKLFF
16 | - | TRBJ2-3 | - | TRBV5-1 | TGCGCCAGCAGCTTGGGGCAGGGCACTAGCACAGATACGCAGTATTTT | CASSLGQGTSTDTQYF
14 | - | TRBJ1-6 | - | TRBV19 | TGTGCCAGTAGTACCCCTACAGGAAATTCACCCCTCCACTTT | CASSTPTGNSPLHF
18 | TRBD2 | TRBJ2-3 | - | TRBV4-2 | TGTGCCAGCAGCCAAGATTCTCCGCGGGGGGCCCCGGGGGATACGCAGTATTTT | CASSQDSPRGAPGDTQYF
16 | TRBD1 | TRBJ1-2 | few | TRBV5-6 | TGTGCCAGTATGCATTTATACAGGGGGAAAAACTATGGCTACACCTTC | CASMHLYRGKNYGYTF
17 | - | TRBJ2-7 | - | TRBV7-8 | TGTGCCAGCAGCCGCCGCGATTTGGACAGTGACGACTACGAGCAGTACTTC | CASSRRDLDSDDYEQYF
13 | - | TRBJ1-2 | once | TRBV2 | TGTGCCAGCAGCCGAGGCCGACTCTATGGCTACACCTTC | CASSRGRLYGYTF
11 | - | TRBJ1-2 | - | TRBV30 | TGTGCCTGGAGACGCTCGAGGACACTCCTTTTC | CAWRRSRTLLF
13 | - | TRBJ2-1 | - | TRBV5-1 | TGCGCCAGCAGCCCCCTGGGAGTAAATGAGCAGTTCTTC | CASSPLGVNEQFF
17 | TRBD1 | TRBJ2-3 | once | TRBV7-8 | TGTGCCAGCAGCTTAGAGTTCACCCAGGGGGCGAGGGATACGCAGTATTTT | CASSLEFTQGARDTQYF
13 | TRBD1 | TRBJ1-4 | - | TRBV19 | TGTGCCAGCGGGGACAGGAATAATGAAAAACTGTTTTTT | CASGDRNNEKLFF
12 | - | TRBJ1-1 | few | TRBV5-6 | TGTGCCAGCAGCTTACCTCAGGGTGAAGCTTTCTTT | CASSLPQGEAFF
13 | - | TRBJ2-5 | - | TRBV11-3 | TGTGCCAGCAGCTCCGTGGGCTTCGGGACCCAGTACTTC | CASSSVGFGTQYF
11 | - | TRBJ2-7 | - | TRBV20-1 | TGCAGTGCCACGACGGGAGAAGAACAGTACTTC | CSATTGEEQYF
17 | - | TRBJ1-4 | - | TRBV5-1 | TGCGCCAGCAGCTTGGGTCGGGGGACGGCAACTAATGAAAAACTGTTTTTT | CASSLGRGTATNEKLFF
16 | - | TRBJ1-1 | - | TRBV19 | TGTGCCAGTAGTACCTTCCTTGGACAGATGAACACTGAAGCTTTCTTT | CASSTFLGQMNTEAFF
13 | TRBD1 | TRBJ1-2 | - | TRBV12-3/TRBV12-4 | TGTGCCAGCAGCCTGACAGGGACCTATGGCTACACCTTC | CASSLTGTYGYTF
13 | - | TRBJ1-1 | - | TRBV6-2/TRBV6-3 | TGTGCCAGCAGTCTGCTCCAGGACACTGAAGCTTTCTTT | CASSLLQDTEAFF
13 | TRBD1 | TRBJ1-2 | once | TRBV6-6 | TGTGCCAGCAGTTACCATGGGACAGACGGCTACACCTTC | CASSYHGTDGYTF
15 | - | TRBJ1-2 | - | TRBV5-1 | TGCGCCAGCAGCTCCTACACTACACGGGTTGAGGGCTACACCTTC | CASSSYTTRVEGYTF
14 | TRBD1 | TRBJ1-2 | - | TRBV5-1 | TGCGCCAGCAGCTTAGACAGGGTTAGCTATGGCTACACCTTC | CASSLDRVSYGYTF
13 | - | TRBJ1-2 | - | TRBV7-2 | TGTGCCAGCAGCTTAGAGGCGGGGCTAGGCTACACCTTC | CASSLEAGLGYTF
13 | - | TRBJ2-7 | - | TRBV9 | TGTGCCAGCAGTACGAATCCAGCCTACGAGCAGTACTTC | CASSTNPAYEQYF
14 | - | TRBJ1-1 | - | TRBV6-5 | TGTGCCAGCAGCCTACTGGGGGGGAGCACTGAAGCTTTCTTT | CASSLLGGSTEAFF
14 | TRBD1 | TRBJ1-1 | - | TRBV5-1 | TGCGCCAGCAGCTTGGGGGCAGGGGGCACTGAAGCTTTCTTT | CASSLGAGGTEAFF
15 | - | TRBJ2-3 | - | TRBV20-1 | TGCAGTGCTAGTCCCATGACCACAGGGACAGATACGCAGTATTTT | CSASPMTTGTDTQYF
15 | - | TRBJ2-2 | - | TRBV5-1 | TGCGCCAGCAGCTTGGTAACTGCGAACACCGGGGAGCTGTTTTTT | CASSLVTANTGELFF
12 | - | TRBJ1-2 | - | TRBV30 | TGTGCCTGGAGTGTAGCGGTTTATGGCTACACCTTC | CAWSVAVYGYTF
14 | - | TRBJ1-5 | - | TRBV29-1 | TGCAGCGTACTAACGGTTAATAGCAATCAGCCCCAGCATTTT | CSVLTVNSNQPQHF
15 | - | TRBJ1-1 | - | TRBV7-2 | TGTGCCAGCAGCATACGGTTTCGCGGGAACACTGAAGCTTTCTTT | CASSIRFRGNTEAFF
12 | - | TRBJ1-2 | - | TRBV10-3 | TGTGCCATCGGCACAGCTAACTATGGCTACACCTTC | CAIGTANYGYTF
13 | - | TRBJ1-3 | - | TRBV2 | TGTGCCAGCAGTCCAGGGGAAGGAAACACCATATATTTT | CASSPGEGNTIYF
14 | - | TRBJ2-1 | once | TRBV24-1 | TGTGCCACCAGTGACGGGTCCCTACGAGATGAGCAGTTCTTC | CATSDGSLRDEQFF
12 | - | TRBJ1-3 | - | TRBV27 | TGTGCCAGCAGTTCCGACAGAAACACCATATATTTT | CASSSDRNTIYF
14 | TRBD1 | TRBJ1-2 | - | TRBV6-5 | TGTGCCAGCTATTCTCCCGAGGGGGCGAATGGCTACACCTTC | CASYSPEGANGYTF
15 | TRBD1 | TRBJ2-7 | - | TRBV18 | TGTGCCAGCTCACCTAGGACAGGGTTGATCGACGAGCAGTACTTC | CASSPRTGLIDEQYF
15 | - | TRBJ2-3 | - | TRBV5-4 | TGTGCCAGCAGCTTGGGACAGGGGAGGGGGGATACGCAGTATTTT | CASSLGQGRGDTQYF
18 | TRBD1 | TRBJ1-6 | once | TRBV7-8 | TGTGCCAGCAGCCCCCGAAGGTTGGGGACAGGCCTTTATTCACCCCTCCACTTT | CASSPRRLGTGLYSPLHF
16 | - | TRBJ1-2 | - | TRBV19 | TGTGCCAGTAGTCCCGAGTCAGGGTTCTCTAACTATGGCTACACCTTC | CASSPESGFSNYGYTF
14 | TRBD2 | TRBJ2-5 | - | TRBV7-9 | TGTGCCAGCAGCTTAGAACTAGCGGTAGAGACCCAGTACTTC | CASSLELAVETQYF
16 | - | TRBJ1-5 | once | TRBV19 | TGTGCCAGTAGTATTAGAGGGGCAGGGGACGGGCAGCCCCAGCATTTT | CASSIRGAGDGQPQHF
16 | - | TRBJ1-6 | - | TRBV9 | TGTGCCAGCAGCGTAGGACGGAGCTCCTATAATTCACCCCTCCACTTT | CASSVGRSSYNSPLHF
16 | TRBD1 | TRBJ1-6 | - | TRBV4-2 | TGTGCCAGCAGCCAAGGTTTAGGACAGGGTAATTCACCCCTCCACTTT | CASSQGLGQGNSPLHF
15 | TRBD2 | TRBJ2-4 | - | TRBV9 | TGTGCCAGCAGCGTATCCACTAGCGGGGTCCCCATTCAGTACTTC | CASSVSTSGVPIQYF
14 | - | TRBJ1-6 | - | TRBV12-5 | TGTGCTAGTGGTTACGGCTCTAGCAATTCACCCCTCCACTTT | CASGYGSSNSPLHF
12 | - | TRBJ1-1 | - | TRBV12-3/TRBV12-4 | TGTGCCAGCAGTGAAAGACCGAGAGGAGCTTTCTTT | CASSERPRGAFF
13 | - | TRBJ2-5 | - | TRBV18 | TGTGCCAGCTCCCGGGGGTTTCAAGAGACCCAGTACTTC | CASSRGFQETQYF
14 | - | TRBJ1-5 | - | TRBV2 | TGTGCCAGCAGGATTGGACGGTCCAGCGGGCCCCAGCATTTT | CASRIGRSSGPQHF
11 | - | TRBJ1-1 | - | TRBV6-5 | TGTGCCAGCAACCACCCAGGGGCCGCTTTCTTT | CASNHPGAAFF
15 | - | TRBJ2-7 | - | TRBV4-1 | TGCGCCAGCAGCCAAGTCGCGGGGACCACCTACGAGCAGTACTTC | CASSQVAGTTYEQYF
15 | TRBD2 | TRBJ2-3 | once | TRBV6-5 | TGTGCCAGCCGAAGACTAGCGTGGAGCACAGATACGCAGTATTTT | CASRRLAWSTDTQYF
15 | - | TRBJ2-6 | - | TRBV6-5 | TGTGCCAGCAGTCCGACTGCTTCTGGGGCCAACGTCCTGACTTTC | CASSPTASGANVLTF